The 18 T cell receptor beta chains below all came from one sample that was sequenced in a study of blood T cell repertoires in COVID-19. Profiled with immunoSEQ multiplex PCR; TCRdb holds only in-frame clones, not every one. This table has 35,000 to 45,000 clones, 76% appearing once. The sample was peripheral blood. Receptors were obtained from a man between 65 and 85 years old with active or convalescent COVID-19.

The chain recombines TRBV30 with TRBJ1-6, with D tentatively TRBD1 (5 bases). The CDR3 totals 14 residues. Trimming took 7 bases from V and 0 from J, leaving 10 bases between them. Germline-derived CDR1 and CDR2 are GTSNPN and SVGIG (reference sequence). DNA of the CDR3: TGTGCCTTACAGGACCGCTCCTATAATTCACCCCTCCACTTT. This gives the protein CALQDRSYNSPLHF.

The rearrangement joins TRBV24-1 to TRBJ2-3; D remains ambiguous. This CDR3 region has 13 residues. CDR1 and CDR2 from the germline V gene are KGHDR and SFDVKD. The V and J ends lost 7 bases and 1 base respectively, with 8 bases between them. This CDR3 reads CATRPEGTDTQYF. The CDR3 DNA follows: TGTGCCACCAGGCCCGAGGGCACAGATACGCAGTATTTT.

The chain couples TRBV6-5 to TRBJ2-7; 10 positions agree with TRBD1. Germline CDR1 reads MNHEY; CDR2 reads SVGAGI. The junction had 4 bases not matched to a gene; V was cut back by 7 bases and J by 1 base. This CDR3 has 14 amino acids. CDR3 loop: CASTGTGVSYEQYF. The CDR3, as DNA: TGTGCCAGCACGGGGACAGGGGTATCCTACGAGCAGTACTTC.

This sequence joins TRBV2 and TRBJ1-3, with TRBD1 as a possible D gene (5 bases). This CDR3 comprises 15 residues. The ends were cut back, 7 bases at V and 4 bases at J, with 17 bases in the middle. CDR1 is SNHLY and CDR2 is FYNNEI in the germline V gene. CDR3 residues: CASTGQGLRGNTIYF. The CDR3 DNA follows: TGTGCCAGCACGGGGCAGGGACTCCGGGGAAACACCATATATTTT.

The chain carries TRBV6-6 and TRBJ1-5; D call uncertain. V lost 3 bases and J 1 base, leaving 13 bases between the germline ends. Germline CDR1 MNHNY, CDR2 SVGAGI (reference sequence). CDR3 size: 16 residues. For the CDR3, the DNA is TGTGCCAGCAGTTATAATCGGGGTAGAAGCAATCAGCCCCAGCATTTT. It yields the protein CASSYNRGRSNQPQHF.

This chain links TRBV18 with TRBJ2-7; D is possibly TRBD2 (6 bases). With 6 bases removed from V and 5 bases from J, the gap between germline ends came to 17 bases. Germline V gene data show CDR1 as KGHSH and CDR2 as LQKENI. The CDR3 sequence is 14 residues long. This CDR3 is CASSATTSGDEQYF. In DNA form, the CDR3 reads TGTGCCAGCTCCGCGACGACCTCGGGGGACGAGCAGTACTTC.

The V and J genes are TRBV5-6 and TRBJ1-2; TRBD1 aligns across 8 bases. Germline assignment: CDR1 SGHDT and CDR2 YYEEEE. The CDR3 is 14 amino acids. J was trimmed by 6 bases and V by 4 bases; bases with no gene match: 8. The CDR3 DNA is TGTGCCAGCAGCGCTGAATTGACAGGGGATGGCTACACCTTC. It codes for CASSAELTGDGYTF.

The CDR3 spells CASSLSSGRQETQYF. Here the CDR3 DNA reads TGTGCCAGCAGCCTTTCCAGCGGGAGACAAGAGACCCAGTACTTC. This chain links TRBV9 with TRBJ2-5; the match to TRBD2 covers 8 bases. CDR3 length: 15 residues. The V segment lost 4 bases and the J segment 2 bases; nucleotides outside the gene matches: 7. Germline V lookup: CDR1 SGDLS, CDR2 YYNGEE.

The V gene is TRBV18, the J gene TRBJ2-1, with D possibly being TRBD1 (5 bases). The CDR3 contains 13 residues. CDR1 KGHSH and CDR2 LQKENI come from the germline V gene. Trimming left V 4 bases short and J 7 bases short, with 11 bases between. CDR3 residues: CASSQGKTNEQFF. The DNA for the CDR3 is TGTGCCAGCTCACAGGGGAAGACAAATGAGCAGTTCTTC.

This clone was counted a few times. The chain has TRBV15 and TRBJ1-2, with 7 bases lining up with TRBD1. Per the germline V gene, CDR1 is LNHNV and CDR2 is YYDKDF (reference sequence). The J segment lost 4 bases and the V segment lost 9 bases, leaving 14 bases of the junction unmatched. The CDR3 is 15 amino acids. The chain's CDR3 is CATYHRRGGSYGYTF. CDR3 in DNA: TGTGCCACGTATCATCGTAGAGGGGGCAGCTATGGCTACACCTTC.

The chain has TRBV6-5 and TRBJ1-1; D call uncertain. Germline V gives CDR1 MNHEY, CDR2 SVGAGI. The CDR3 runs 15 residues. V was cut by 0 bases and J by 5 bases, with 13 bases left in between. Here the CDR3 DNA reads TGTGCCAGCAGTTACTCGGAATCGGGTTTAACTGAAGCTTTCTTT. Translating it yields CASSYSESGLTEAFF.

The genes are TRBV2 and TRBJ2-1, with 7 positions matching TRBD2. The CDR3 length is 14 residues. Unmatched junction bases numbered 8, after V lost 8 bases and J lost 4 bases. In germline, CDR1 is SNHLY, CDR2 FYNNEI. The CDR3 DNA sequence: TGTGCCAGCCTCGGGCGGGGGTCTTACAATGAGCAGTTCTTC. Protein sequence: CASLGRGSYNEQFF.

V gene TRBV30 combines with J gene TRBJ2-5; D is unclear. Germline CDR1 reads GTSNPN; CDR2 reads SVGIG (reference sequence). The CDR3 has 10 amino acids. Trimming removed 6 bases at V and 3 bases at J, with 5 bases between. In nucleotides, the CDR3 is TGTGCCTGCCAAAAAGAGACCCAGTACTTC. This gives the protein CACQKETQYF.

This clone was picked up a small number of times. The chain couples TRBV12-3 or TRBV12-4 to TRBJ1-6, with D unclear. V gave up 6 bases and J gave up 6 bases, with 6 bases separating them. The CDR3 contains 12 residues. CDR3 region: CASRRGNSPLHF. The CDR3 nucleotides are TGTGCCAGCAGGCGCGGTAATTCACCCCTCCACTTT.

The gene calls are TRBV6-6 and TRBJ1-2; D is ambiguous. The germline V gene has CDR1 MNHNY and CDR2 SVGAGI (reference sequence). Deletions cut 4 bases from V and 6 bases from J, with 9 bases between. The CDR3 has 12 amino acids. The CDR3 sequence: CASSSVDNGYTF. CDR3 in DNA: TGTGCCAGCAGTTCCGTAGACAATGGCTACACCTTC.

This chain links TRBV28 with TRBJ1-3; TRBD1 is a possible D gene (5 bases). CDR1 and CDR2 (germline): MDHEN, SYDVKM. This CDR3 is 14 amino acids long. V lost 6 bases, J lost 0 bases, and 9 bases lay in between. CDR3 sequence (DNA): TGTGCCAGCAGGGACACGGCCTCTGGAAACACCATATATTTT. Protein: CASRDTASGNTIYF.

The CDR3 reads CASSKQGFSQETQYF. In DNA form, the CDR3 reads TGTGCCAGCAGTAAACAGGGGTTTTCGCAAGAGACCCAGTACTTC. The J gene is TRBJ2-5, the V gene TRBV6-5; 7 bases are shared with TRBD1. Germline CDR1 and CDR2: MNHEY and SVGAGI. The CDR3 is made up of 15 amino acids. The junction had 8 bases not matched to a gene; V was cut back by 5 bases and J by 2 bases.

The chain is built from TRBV7-6 and TRBJ1-1; TRBD1 agrees at 7 bases. V lost 2 bases, J lost 0 bases, and 12 bases stayed unmatched. This CDR3 spans 18 amino acids. CDR1 SGHVS and CDR2 FNYEAQ come from the germline V gene. CDR3 in amino acids: CASSLYPPQGQLNTEAFF. The CDR3 DNA reads as TGTGCCAGCAGCTTATATCCGCCCCAGGGACAGTTGAACACTGAAGCTTTCTTT.